The next 4 T cell receptor beta chains were all read from a single sample in a study of response to subunit inactivated influenza vaccine. TCRdb processed the RT-PCR reads anew with MiXCR; each CDR3 protein has one entry. The sample shows under 550,000 distinct CDR3 sequences, approximately 7.6% of them seen only once. Sequencing used PBMCs from blood, obtained roughly 24 months after vaccination. These receptor sequences come from a man aged 45 to 70 who received an inactivated influenza vaccine.

This clonotype was seen a handful of times. The CDR3 here is CASSSLPVSLRGGEQFF. In DNA, the CDR3 is TGTGCCAGCAGCTCTCTCCCCGTGAGCCTCCGAGGGGGCGAGCAGTTCTTC. This chain connects TRBV7-7 to TRBJ2-1; the match to TRBD1 covers 7 bases. Losses at the gene ends were 4 bases for V and 10 bases for J; bases not matched to a gene: 19. The CDR3 covers 17 residues. CDR1 is SSHAT, CDR2 FNYEAQ, per germline (reference sequence).

The rearrangement uses TRBV5-1 and TRBJ2-1; TRBD1 aligns across 7 bases. The CDR3 runs to 13 residues. Germline CDR1 reads SGHRS; CDR2 reads YFSETQ. The ends lost 5 bases at V and 5 bases at J; junction bases unmatched: 4. The CDR3 here is CASRSGQDNEQFF. CDR3 sequence (DNA): TGCGCCAGCAGATCCGGACAGGACAATGAGCAGTTCTTC.

The gene calls are TRBV5-1 and TRBJ2-5, with a tentative D call TRBD1 (5 bases). This CDR3 is 13 amino acids long. Between the trimmed V and J ends, which lost 4 bases and 0 bases, there was a span of 7 bases. Per germline, CDR1 SGHRS and CDR2 YFSETQ. CDR3 residues: CASSADNQETQYF. The CDR3 nucleotides are TGCGCCAGCAGCGCGGACAACCAAGAGACCCAGTACTTC.

The chain combines TRBV7-9 with TRBJ2-7; 11 bases agree with TRBD1. This CDR3 is 14 amino acids long. J was trimmed by 6 bases and V by 6 bases; bases with no gene match: 7. The germline gives CDR1 SEHNR, CDR2 FQNEAQ (reference sequence). The CDR3 loop is CASSTGTGGFEQYF. The CDR3 DNA is TGTGCCAGCAGTACCGGGACAGGGGGATTCGAGCAGTACTTC. The full variable domain, in which reference TRBV7-9 and TRBJ2-7 provide the parts outside the CDR3, is DTGVSQNPRHKITKRGQNVTFRCDPISEHNRLYWYRQTLGQGPEFLTYFQNEAQLEKSRLLSDRFSAERPKGSFSTLEIQRTEQGDSAMYLCASSTGTGGFEQYFGPGTRLTVT.